What follows describes a single TCR beta chain. The data stem from a study of blood T cell repertoires in COVID-19. TCRdb keeps only in-frame clones here, not all; method: immunoSEQ multiplex PCR. The sample has fewer than 500,000 clones; 86% are singletons. The CDR3 totals 13 residues. The germline V gene has CDR1 LGHNT and CDR2 FRNRAP. Trimming removed 5 bases at V and 1 base at J, with 5 bases between. Sequenced material: peripheral blood. This rearrangement joins TRBV12-5 to TRBJ2-2; D may be TRBD1 (5 bases). This TCR derives from a woman in her thirties with active or convalescent COVID-19. The CDR3 spells CASGTGNTGELFF. CDR3 sequence (DNA): TGTGCTAGTGGTACAGGGAACACCGGGGAGCTGTTTTTT.